This T cell receptor (beta chain) was retrieved from a study of T cells in Graves' hyperthyroidism and ophthalmopathy. Study in general: Blood was drawn when the patient was first diagnosed and still untreated. Notes on the study in general: Most thyroid-expanded clonotypes above 0.001 were also found in blood.

CDR3 length: 15 amino acids. The ends were cut back, 5 bases at V and 8 bases at J, with 19 bases in the middle. TCR beta CDR3 sequences were amplified from RNA transcripts. First-round RT-PCR with HTBI primers amplified the TCR CDR3 region. TCRdb reanalysed the multiplex PCR reads using MiXCR and keeps one entry per CDR3 protein. The profile shows some 650,000 distinct CDR3 sequences, roughly 15% of them singletons. Ophthalmopathy cases met thresholds of Clinical Activity Score at least 3, NOSPECS grade at least 4 and duration under 3 months. Patients having uncontrolled infection, another autoimmune disease, pregnancy or lactation were not included. This clonotype was observed many times. Its antigen remains unidentified.

The chain is built from TRBV12-3 or TRBV12-4 and TRBJ2-1; D possibly corresponds to TRBD1 (5 bases). This receptor was obtained from a woman aged 40 to 50 with Graves' ophthalmopathy. The sequenced material came from blood. This CDR3 is CASSPLRKGHDEQFF. The CDR3 nucleotides read TGTGCCAGCAGTCCCCTCCGTAAGGGGCATGATGAGCAGTTCTTC.